Presented here are 25 T cell receptor beta chains from one specimen sequenced in a study of blood T cell repertoires in COVID-19. The protocol was immunoSEQ multiplex PCR, while the TCRdb copy is restricted to in-frame clones and leaves out a portion. The table shows some 70,000 clones, with roughly 72% occurring only once. Sequencing was done on a sample of peripheral blood. These receptors were collected from a man in his sixties with COVID-19, enrolled during active disease.

The V call is TRBV5-1, the J call TRBJ2-3, with a tentative D call TRBD1 (6 bases). The germline V gene encodes CDR1 SGHRS and CDR2 YFSETQ. This CDR3 region has 16 residues. V shed 1 base and J shed 3 bases, with 15 bases lying between them. DNA of the CDR3: TGCGCCAGCAGCTTGACCGGACAGAAGGTGACAGATACGCAGTATTTT. Protein sequence: CASSLTGQKVTDTQYF.

V and J are TRBV7-9 and TRBJ2-3; weak D call: TRBD2 (6 bases). Trimming pared 0 bases from V and 5 bases from J, leaving 6 bases between. Germline CDR1 reads SEHNR; CDR2 reads FQNEAQ (reference sequence). The CDR3 is 13 amino acids. CDR3 sequence (DNA): TGTGCCAGCAGCTTAGCGGGGGGAGATACGCAGTATTTT. It encodes CASSLAGGDTQYF.

The chain has TRBV10-3 and TRBJ2-1; D call uncertain. Germline V gene sequence: CDR1 ENHRY, CDR2 SYGVKD. This CDR3 is 12 amino acids long. Trimming removed 6 bases at V and 6 bases at J, with 9 bases between. The CDR3 nucleotides read TGTGCCATCAGGTCCGCGTTCAATGAGCAGTTCTTC. Protein product: CAIRSAFNEQFF.

This sequence joins TRBV6-5 and TRBJ2-7; 8 bases fit TRBD1. The CDR3 totals 14 residues. V was pared by 7 bases and J by 2 bases, with 7 bases of the junction left unmatched. Germline-derived CDR1 and CDR2 are MNHEY and SVGAGI. CDR3 nucleotides: TGTGCCAGCAAGACGGACAGGGCGACCTACGAGCAGTACTTC. Protein product: CASKTDRATYEQYF.

The CDR3 loop is CASSPRRGAIEQYF. In DNA form, the CDR3 reads TGTGCCAGTAGCCCTCGCCGGGGGGCGATCGAGCAGTACTTC. The chain couples TRBV19 to TRBJ2-7, with a tentative D call TRBD2 (7 bases). Looked up from germline, CDR1 is LNHDA and CDR2 is SQIVND (reference sequence). Between the trimmed V and J ends, which lost 6 bases and 6 bases, there was a span of 18 bases. This CDR3 has 14 amino acids.

V gene TRBV6-2 or TRBV6-3 combines with J gene TRBJ2-5, with D perhaps TRBD2 (6 bases). CDR3 length: 13 residues. V was pared by 0 bases and J by 9 bases, with 11 bases between. Looked up from germline, CDR1 is MNHEY and CDR2 is SVGEGT. The CDR3 DNA reads as TGTGCCAGCAGTTACTCGGAACGGGACTCCCAGTACTTC. It translates to CASSYSERDSQYF.

The chain couples TRBV6-5 to TRBJ2-7; perhaps TRBD1 as D (5 bases). The CDR3 totals 13 residues. The V gene's germline CDR1 is MNHEY and CDR2 SVGAGI. V gave up 6 bases and J gave up 1 base, with 10 bases separating them. CDR3 DNA sequence: TGTGCCAGCAGCCGCAGACAGTCCTACGAGCAGTACTTC. This sequence encodes CASSRRQSYEQYF.

The CDR3 DNA is TGTGCCAGTAGTATCGGACTAGCGGGAGATTGGAACACCGGGGAGCTGTTTTTT. Translated: CASSIGLAGDWNTGELFF. The gene calls are TRBV19 and TRBJ2-2; 13 bases align to TRBD2. The CDR3 covers 18 residues. Germline CDR1 is LNHDA and CDR2 is SQIVND (reference sequence). V was pared by 3 bases and J by 1 base, with 5 bases of the junction left unmatched. The variable domain in full, completed from reference TRBV19 and TRBJ2-2, reads DGGITQSPKYLFRKEGQNVTLSCEQNLNHDAMYWYRQDPGQGLRLIYYSQIVNDFQKGDIAEGYSVSREKKESFPLTVTSAQKNPTAFYLCASSIGLAGDWNTGELFFGEGSRLTVL.

The gene calls are TRBV6-5 and TRBJ2-7; D is possibly TRBD1 (5 bases). V dropped 2 bases and J dropped 5 bases, with 10 bases sitting between them. The CDR3 length is 13 residues. Germline V gene lookup returns CDR1 MNHEY and CDR2 SVGAGI. CDR3 sequence: CASSYPGSDEQYF. DNA for the CDR3: TGTGCCAGCAGTTACCCAGGGTCGGACGAGCAGTACTTC.

This clone has just one count. The chain combines TRBV11-3 with TRBJ2-3, with D unresolved. This CDR3 region has 14 residues. Germline V gives CDR1 SGHNT, CDR2 YENEEA. V was clipped by 3 bases and J by 4 bases, with 11 bases between them. The CDR3 loop is CASSFPAEADTQYF. In DNA, the CDR3 is TGTGCCAGCAGCTTTCCCGCAGAGGCAGATACGCAGTATTTT.

This clone was counted only a few times. V is TRBV7-3 and J is TRBJ2-1; D not certain. The V gene lost 2 bases and the J gene lost 0 bases, with 8 bases spanning the gap. The CDR3 is 15 amino acids. The germline V gene encodes CDR1 SGHTA and CDR2 FQGTGA. Here the CDR3 reads CASSLVADSYNEQFF. CDR3 nucleotide sequence: TGTGCCAGCAGCTTAGTCGCGGACTCCTACAATGAGCAGTTCTTC.

The V and J genes are TRBV28 and TRBJ2-7; 7 nucleotides align to TRBD1. This CDR3 is 14 amino acids long. Per germline, CDR1 MDHEN and CDR2 SYDVKM. The V and J ends lost 5 bases and 2 bases, in that order; junction bases with no gene match: 6. CDR3 amino acids: CASSAGTEAYEQYF. The CDR3 region has the DNA TGTGCCAGCAGTGCCGGGACAGAAGCCTACGAGCAGTACTTC.

This chain links TRBV5-1 with TRBJ2-7; 9 bases map to TRBD1. V trimming: 0 bases; J trimming: 6 bases; junction bases outside the gene matches: 7. There are 15 residues in the CDR3. From germline, CDR1 is SGHRS and CDR2 YFSETQ. The CDR3 nucleotides are TGCGCCAGCAGCTTGGCCATAGGGACAGGGTCCGAGCAGTACTTC. It translates to CASSLAIGTGSEQYF.

The gene calls are TRBV11-3 and TRBJ2-5, with D perhaps matching TRBD2 (7 bases). V lost 5 bases and J 5 bases, leaving 15 bases between the germline ends. The germline CDR1 and CDR2 sequences are SGHNT and YENEEA. CDR3 length equals 14 residues. CDR3 in amino acids: CASSRGEGGETQYF. The CDR3 DNA is TGTGCCAGCAGCCGCGGAGAGGGGGGGGAGACCCAGTACTTC.

This clone was seen a few times. The chain links TRBV19 to TRBJ1-3; no definite D call. Germline assignment: CDR1 LNHDA and CDR2 SQIVND (reference sequence). V lost 6 bases and J lost 0, with 12 bases in between. The CDR3 loop spans 15 amino acids. Here the CDR3 DNA reads TGTGCCAGTAGCCATAACAGCAACTCTGGAAACACCATATATTTT. It specifies CASSHNSNSGNTIYF.

The chain uses TRBV18 and TRBJ2-7; 8 bases map to TRBD2. From germline, CDR1 is KGHSH and CDR2 LQKENI. J was trimmed by 0 bases and V by 5 bases; bases with no gene match: 6. This CDR3 has 15 amino acids. CDR3 sequence (DNA): TGTGCCAGCTCATCTGGCAGCGGGGGCTCCTACGAGCAGTACTTC. Its protein product is CASSSGSGGSYEQYF.

V usage is TRBV30 and J usage is TRBJ2-3; D uncertain. There are 11 residues in the CDR3. Germline values: CDR1 GTSNPN, CDR2 SVGIG (reference sequence). Trimming cost V 4 bases and J 8 bases, with 10 bases left between them. The CDR3 spells CAWTTFGTQYF. DNA for the CDR3: TGTGCCTGGACTACTTTTGGTACGCAGTATTTT. Using reference TRBV30 and TRBJ2-3 for the parts outside the CDR3, the full variable domain is SQTIHQWPATLVQPVGSPLSLECTVEGTSNPNLYWYRQAAGRGLQLLFYSVGIGQISSEVPQNLSASRPQDRQFILSSKKLLLSDSGFYLCAWTTFGTQYFGPGTRLTVL.

This clone was found once. V and J are TRBV6-5 and TRBJ2-5, with TRBD1 matching over 8 bases. The trim removed 11 bases at V and 5 bases at J, leaving 10 bases unmatched. This CDR3 comprises 13 residues. Germline V gene data show CDR1 as MNHEY and CDR2 as SVGAGI. CDR3 amino acids: CACQGAGFETQYF. The CDR3 DNA reads as TGTGCCTGCCAGGGGGCGGGATTTGAGACCCAGTACTTC.

This clone was detected only once. The chain employs TRBV4-1 and TRBJ2-5, with 7 bases fitting TRBD2. This CDR3 is built from 13 residues. The V gene end was trimmed by 6 bases and the J gene end by 5 bases; junction bases not matched to a gene: 6. CDR1 is MGHRA and CDR2 is YSYEKL in the germline V gene. CDR3 in amino acids: CASSGGERETQYF. In nucleotides, the CDR3 is TGCGCCAGCAGTGGGGGGGAGAGGGAGACCCAGTACTTC.

The chain combines TRBV7-9 with TRBJ1-1; possibly TRBD1 for D (6 bases). This CDR3 is built from 16 residues. Germline CDR1 and CDR2: SEHNR and FQNEAQ (reference sequence). V was pared by 5 bases and J by 4 bases, with 20 bases between. This CDR3 reads CASSQGPRGSATEAFF. The DNA of the CDR3 is TGTGCCAGCAGCCAAGGACCGAGGGGGTCGGCCACTGAAGCTTTCTTT.

The CDR3 coding sequence is TGTGCCAGTGACAGGACCGATTCCTACGAGCAGTACTTC. It yields the protein CASDRTDSYEQYF. The chain recombines TRBV28 with TRBJ2-7; D may be TRBD1 (6 bases). The germline V gene encodes CDR1 MDHEN and CDR2 SYDVKM. V lost 9 bases and J 1 base, leaving 13 bases between the germline ends. The CDR3 consists of 13 residues.

This chain links TRBV5-6 with TRBJ2-3, with 7 bases lining up with TRBD1. The V and J ends lost 4 bases and 4 bases, in that order; junction bases with no gene match: 9. CDR3 length: 15 residues. The V gene's germline CDR1 is SGHDT and CDR2 YYEEEE. The CDR3 DNA reads as TGTGCCAGCAGCCTGCGGGCAGGGGGTCCAGATACGCAGTATTTT. This encodes CASSLRAGGPDTQYF.

This chain links TRBV7-3 with TRBJ2-1, with D possibly matching TRBD2 (5 bases). This CDR3 contains 12 residues. Deletions cut 4 bases from V and 9 bases from J, with 10 bases between. The germline V gene has CDR1 SGHTA and CDR2 FQGTGA. The CDR3, as DNA: TGTGCCAGCAGCTCAAGTGCGGGTGAGCAGTTCTTC. As protein: CASSSSAGEQFF.

V usage is TRBV29-1 and J usage is TRBJ1-1; 7 bases agree with TRBD1. Germline loops: CDR1 SQVTM, CDR2 ANQGSEA. CDR3 size: 12 residues. The junction had 12 bases not matched to a gene; V was cut back by 7 bases and J by 10 bases. The CDR3 sequence: CSGQMTGKGAFF. The DNA for the CDR3 is TGCAGCGGTCAGATGACAGGGAAGGGAGCTTTCTTT.

The rearrangement uses TRBV30 and TRBJ2-6; the D gene is possibly TRBD1 (5 bases). This CDR3 region has 15 residues. Between the trimmed V and J ends, which lost 7 bases and 2 bases, there was a span of 15 bases. Looked up from germline, CDR1 is GTSNPN and CDR2 is SVGIG (reference sequence). The CDR3 loop is CASAGKMAGANVLTF. In nucleotides, the CDR3 is TGTGCCTCGGCAGGGAAAATGGCTGGGGCCAACGTCCTGACTTTC.